A single sample is the source of the 30 T cell receptor beta chains below, sequenced in a study of blood T cell repertoires in COVID-19. Using immunoSEQ multiplex PCR, the repertoire was profiled, and TCRdb retains in-frame clones only, with some absent. In the table there are more than 130,000 clones, under 90% of which are singletons. Sequenced input: peripheral blood. All receptors derive from an elderly woman in a cohort sampled during active or convalescent COVID-19.

This clone was seen a single time. The chain has TRBV2 and TRBJ1-5; D uncertain. This CDR3 is 11 amino acids long. V was cut by 5 bases and J by 7 bases, with 6 bases left in between. Germline V lookup: CDR1 SNHLY, CDR2 FYNNEI. CDR3 DNA sequence: TGTGCCAGCAGTTCGGTGCAGCCCCAGCATTTT. Protein sequence: CASSSVQPQHF.

The chain employs TRBV18 and TRBJ1-1; D uncertain. CDR1 and CDR2 from the germline V gene are KGHSH and LQKENI. V lost 3 bases, J lost 0 bases, and 5 bases lay in between. The CDR3 loop spans 13 amino acids. The CDR3 DNA follows: TGTGCCAGCTCACCCGCGTTGAACACTGAAGCTTTCTTT. This codes for CASSPALNTEAFF. Full variable domain (rest looked up from reference TRBV18 and TRBJ1-1): NAGVMQNPRHLVRRRGQEARLRCSPMKGHSHVYWYRQLPEEGLKFMVYLQKENIIDESGMPKERFSAEFPKEGPSILRIQQVVRGDSAAYFCASSPALNTEAFFGQGTRLTVV.

This chain uses TRBV18 with TRBJ2-4; D possibly corresponds to TRBD1 (6 bases). V dropped 4 bases and J dropped 1 base, with 14 bases sitting between them. The germline gives CDR1 KGHSH, CDR2 LQKENI. CDR3 length: 16 amino acids. The chain's CDR3 is CASSRSTQGAKNIQYF. The CDR3 bases are TGTGCCAGCTCACGATCGACCCAGGGGGCCAAAAACATTCAGTACTTC.

Only one count was recorded for this clone. V and J are TRBV2 and TRBJ2-1; weak D call: TRBD2 (7 bases). Trimming pared 4 bases from V and 9 bases from J, leaving 19 bases between. CDR1 and CDR2 (germline): SNHLY, FYNNEI. The CDR3 sequence is 15 residues long. CDR3 sequence (DNA): TGTGCCAGCAGTGCAGGACTAGGGGGTGCCGGTGAGCAGTTCTTC. Protein: CASSAGLGGAGEQFF.

The V and J genes are TRBV2 and TRBJ1-2; D is perhaps TRBD1 (6 bases). Germline-derived CDR1 and CDR2 are SNHLY and FYNNEI. Trimming took 9 bases from V and 2 from J, leaving 13 bases between them. This CDR3 region has 13 residues. CDR3 sequence: CASSEQGNYGYTF. The CDR3, as DNA: TGTGCCAGTTCAGAACAGGGCAACTATGGCTACACCTTC.

The V gene is TRBV5-6, the J gene TRBJ2-7; 11 nucleotides agree with TRBD2. CDR3 length: 14 residues. Germline V gene lookup returns CDR1 SGHDT and CDR2 YYEEEE. V lost 7 bases and J lost 2; bases outside the gene matches: 5. The CDR3 bases are TGTGCCAGCGCACTAGCGGGGGCTACCTACGAGCAGTACTTC. Translation gives CASALAGATYEQYF. Full variable domain (outside the CDR3, taken from reference TRBV5-6 and TRBJ2-7): DAGVTQSPTHLIKTRGQQVTLRCSPKSGHDTVSWYQQALGQGPQFIFQYYEEEERQRGNFPDRFSGHQFPNYSSELNVNALLLGDSALYLCASALAGATYEQYFGPGTRLTVT.

The CDR3 DNA follows: TGTGCCAGCAGCTTGGCAGTAACTAATGAAAAACTGTTTTTT. Translated: CASSLAVTNEKLFF. The chain couples TRBV5-5 to TRBJ1-4; D not resolved. V was cut by 0 bases and J by 1 base, with 4 bases left in between. There are 14 residues in the CDR3. Germline lookup yields CDR1 SGHKS and CDR2 YYEKEE (reference sequence).

The genes are TRBV6-2 or TRBV6-3 and TRBJ1-2; D unclear. V shed 3 bases and J shed 5 bases, with 10 bases lying between them. Looked up from germline, CDR1 is MNHEY and CDR2 is SVGEGT. The CDR3 is 13 residues long. CDR3: CASSYSGSYGYTF. CDR3 nucleotides: TGTGCCAGCAGTTATTCAGGATCGTATGGCTACACCTTC.

The rearrangement joins TRBV28 to TRBJ1-3; tentatively, D is TRBD1 (6 bases). The length of the CDR3 is 15 residues. Germline V lookup: CDR1 MDHEN, CDR2 SYDVKM. V dropped 6 bases and J dropped 0 bases, with 12 bases sitting between them. The CDR3 coding sequence is TGTGCCAGCAGGACAGGCCCACTCTCTGGAAACACCATATATTTT. It codes for CASRTGPLSGNTIYF.

This clone has more than one count but fewer than ten. This chain uses TRBV27 with TRBJ2-7, with 7 bases fitting TRBD1. Germline loops: CDR1 MNHEY, CDR2 SMNVEV (reference sequence). V lost 2 bases, J lost 4 bases, and 5 bases stayed unmatched. The CDR3 sequence is 14 residues long. The chain's CDR3 is CASSLGQDQYEQYV. DNA of the CDR3: TGTGCCAGCAGTTTAGGACAGGACCAGTACGAGCAGTACGTC.

The V and J genes are TRBV5-4 and TRBJ2-3, with 10 nucleotides matching TRBD2. The germline V gene encodes CDR1 SGHNT and CDR2 YYREEE (reference sequence). The CDR3 is made up of 15 amino acids. V shed 1 base and J 6 bases; nucleotides not matched to a gene: 5. The CDR3 is CASSLFLAGADTQYF. In nucleotides, the CDR3 is TGTGCCAGCAGCTTGTTCCTAGCGGGGGCGGATACGCAGTATTTT.

This clone has just a few counts. The genes are TRBV5-1 and TRBJ1-2; 9 positions match TRBD1. Germline V gene sequence: CDR1 SGHRS, CDR2 YFSETQ. The V and J ends lost 0 bases and 4 bases, in that order; junction bases with no gene match: 10. The CDR3 sequence is 17 residues long. In DNA form, the CDR3 reads TGCGCCAGCAGCTTGGCCGGCGGGACAGGGAGGGCCTATGGCTACACCTTC. This translates into CASSLAGGTGRAYGYTF.

This chain connects TRBV30 to TRBJ2-2; 9 nucleotides align to TRBD1. This CDR3 has 17 residues. Unmatched junction bases numbered 12, after V lost 3 bases and J lost 4 bases. CDR1 is GTSNPN, CDR2 SVGIG, per germline (reference sequence). CDR3 nucleotides: TGTGCCTGGAGGTCCCTGGGGGGACAGGGATCCACCGGGGAGCTGTTTTTT. Its translation: CAWRSLGGQGSTGELFF. The full variable domain, rest sourced from reference TRBV30 and TRBJ2-2, is SQTIHQWPATLVQPVGSPLSLECTVEGTSNPNLYWYRQAAGRGLQLLFYSVGIGQISSEVPQNLSASRPQDRQFILSSKKLLLSDSGFYLCAWRSLGGQGSTGELFFGEGSRLTVL.

V gene TRBV2 combines with J gene TRBJ2-3; 12 nucleotides line up with TRBD2. Germline V gene lookup returns CDR1 SNHLY and CDR2 FYNNEI. The CDR3 totals 15 residues. The ends lost 6 bases at V and 4 bases at J; junction bases unmatched: 5. The CDR3 nucleotides are TGTGCCAGCAGGGAGACTAGCGGGGGCTCAGATACGCAGTATTTT. It is translated as CASRETSGGSDTQYF.

This chain connects TRBV19 to TRBJ2-7; the match to TRBD1 covers 7 bases. V gave up 6 bases and J gave up 5 bases; unmatched junction bases: 16. The germline V gene encodes CDR1 LNHDA and CDR2 SQIVND (reference sequence). The length of the CDR3 is 16 residues. The DNA of the CDR3 is TGTGCCAGTAGCCCAACAGGGGCCACCCGCTTCCACGAGCAGTACTTC. Encoded protein: CASSPTGATRFHEQYF.

This chain joins TRBV7-2 and TRBJ1-1; 11 nucleotides line up with TRBD1. The V segment lost 5 bases and the J segment 4 bases; nucleotides outside the gene matches: 3. The CDR3 covers 14 residues. In germline, CDR1 is SGHTA, CDR2 FQGNSA. CDR3 sequence reads: CASSKGTGGTEAFF. The CDR3 DNA sequence: TGTGCCAGCAGCAAGGGGACAGGGGGCACTGAAGCTTTCTTT.

This chain links TRBV6-5 with TRBJ1-1; a possible D gene is TRBD1 (5 bases). Germline lookup yields CDR1 MNHEY and CDR2 SVGAGI. Trimming pared 2 bases from V and 10 bases from J, leaving 20 bases between. The CDR3 runs 15 residues. The CDR3 sequence: CASSYGAGKRVGAFF. The DNA of the CDR3 is TGTGCCAGCAGTTACGGCGCAGGGAAAAGGGTGGGAGCTTTCTTT.

The CDR3: CASSKTGNQYF. CDR3 sequence (DNA): TGTGCCAGCAGTAAAACAGGGAACCAGTACTTC. This chain joins TRBV6-5 and TRBJ2-5; D is perhaps TRBD1 (6 bases). V shed 5 bases and J shed 10 bases, with 11 bases lying between them. The CDR3 is 11 amino acids. The germline gives CDR1 MNHEY, CDR2 SVGAGI.

This clone appeared once. The V call is TRBV19, the J call TRBJ1-2; 7 bases are shared with TRBD1. This CDR3 comprises 16 residues. V lost 3 bases and J lost 0; bases outside the gene matches: 7. Germline CDR1 is LNHDA and CDR2 is SQIVND (reference sequence). CDR3 in amino acids: CASSINRGTSNYGYTF. The DNA of the CDR3 is TGTGCCAGTAGTATCAACAGGGGAACATCTAACTATGGCTACACCTTC.

The chain links TRBV19 to TRBJ1-4, with D uncertain. The CDR3 totals 14 residues. V was cut by 5 bases and J by 6 bases, with 13 bases left in between. Germline CDR1 and CDR2: LNHDA and SQIVND (reference sequence). In DNA, the CDR3 is TGTGCCAGTAGTTCCGGGCCAGCGGATGAAAAACTGTTTTTT. Translation: CASSSGPADEKLFF.

The V gene is TRBV7-9, the J gene TRBJ1-2; D perhaps matches TRBD1 (6 bases). This CDR3 contains 14 residues. V shed 5 bases and J shed 6 bases, with 16 bases lying between them. Germline V gene sequence: CDR1 SEHNR, CDR2 FQNEAQ (reference sequence). DNA of the CDR3: TGTGCCAGCAGCCGTCACAGGGAAGATCATGGCTACACCTTC. Translation: CASSRHREDHGYTF.

The chain is built from TRBV7-8 and TRBJ1-3, with 8 bases fitting TRBD1. The CDR3 totals 14 residues. The V segment lost 5 bases and the J segment 5 bases; nucleotides outside the gene matches: 5. Germline V gene lookup returns CDR1 SGHVS and CDR2 FQNEAQ. CDR3 nucleotide sequence: TGTGCCAGCAGCCCCGGACAGGGAAGAAACACCATATATTTT. Translating gives CASSPGQGRNTIYF.

J is TRBJ1-3 and V is TRBV5-8; 7 positions match TRBD1. In germline, CDR1 is SGHTS, CDR2 YDEGEE. V was clipped by 1 base and J by 2 bases; unmatched bases: 6. The CDR3 contains 16 residues. CDR3 in DNA: TGTGCCAGCAGCTTGTGGGACAGTGTAACTGGAAACACCATATATTTT. Translated, it gives CASSLWDSVTGNTIYF.

This clone is a singleton in its sample. The V and J genes are TRBV20-1 and TRBJ1-6; 8 nucleotides line up with TRBD1. V was pared by 3 bases and J by 4 bases, with 5 bases of the junction left unmatched. CDR3 size: 15 residues. CDR1 DFQATT and CDR2 SNEGSKA come from the germline V gene (reference sequence). Here the CDR3 DNA reads TGCAGTGCTAGTGGCCGGGACAGGTATAATTCACCCCTCCACTTT. It specifies CSASGRDRYNSPLHF.

V is TRBV18 and J is TRBJ1-5; 7 bases align to TRBD1. The CDR3 spans 15 residues. V was pared by 6 bases and J by 0 bases, with 5 bases of the junction left unmatched. In germline, CDR1 is KGHSH, CDR2 LQKENI. CDR3 in DNA: TGTGCCAGCTCGTCGACAGGGAATAGCAATCAGCCCCAGCATTTT. It yields the protein CASSSTGNSNQPQHF.

The J gene is TRBJ2-3, the V gene TRBV2; 10 bases map to TRBD1. Germline values: CDR1 SNHLY, CDR2 FYNNEI. The CDR3 covers 18 residues. Trimming at V came to 6 bases and at J to 7 bases, leaving 19 bases not matched to a gene. CDR3 loop: CASSTPGQGSPLVNTQYF. In DNA form, the CDR3 reads TGTGCCAGCAGCACACCGGGACAGGGGTCACCTTTAGTAAATACGCAGTATTTT.

This chain connects TRBV29-1 to TRBJ1-2, with D possibly matching TRBD1 (6 bases). In germline, CDR1 is SQVTM, CDR2 ANQGSEA. Trimming took off 8 bases at V and 6 bases at J, with 13 bases between the two ends. This CDR3 contains 11 residues. CDR3 in amino acids: CSSTDSDGYTF. In DNA form, the CDR3 reads TGCAGCTCAACGGACAGTGATGGCTACACCTTC.

The chain recombines TRBV5-4 with TRBJ2-5; D is unclear. The V gene lost 4 bases and the J gene lost 5 bases, with 12 bases spanning the gap. Germline V gene sequence: CDR1 SGHNT, CDR2 YYREEE (reference sequence). This CDR3 has 13 amino acids. CDR3: CASSPQAQETQYF. DNA of the CDR3: TGTGCCAGCAGCCCCCAGGCTCAGGAGACCCAGTACTTC. Full variable domain (remainder filled in from reference TRBV5-4 and TRBJ2-5): ETGVTQSPTHLIKTRGQQVTLRCSSQSGHNTVSWYQQALGQGPQFIFQYYREEENGRGNFPPRFSGLQFPNYSSELNVNALELDDSALYLCASSPQAQETQYFGPGTRLLVL.

The V gene is TRBV6-5, the J gene TRBJ1-5; 10 nucleotides agree with TRBD1. CDR1 is MNHEY, CDR2 SVGAGI, per germline. The CDR3 length is 14 residues. The junction had 6 bases not matched to a gene; V was cut back by 7 bases and J by 6 bases. CDR3 sequence (DNA): TGTGCCAGCAACCGACAGGGGGCCGTTCAGCCCCAGCATTTT. It specifies CASNRQGAVQPQHF.

V is TRBV11-3 and J is TRBJ2-1; possible D gene TRBD2, 5 bases. Germline V CDR1 and CDR2: SGHNT, YENEEA. This CDR3 region has 15 residues. Trimming removed 1 base at V and 1 base at J, with 8 bases between. The CDR3 DNA reads as TGTGCCAGCAGCTTAGGACTACGGTCCTACAATGAGCAGTTCTTC. Its protein product is CASSLGLRSYNEQFF. The full variable domain, in which reference TRBV11-3 and TRBJ2-1 provide the parts outside the CDR3, is EAGVVQSPRYKIIEKKQPVAFWCNPISGHNTLYWYLQNLGQGPELLIRYENEEAVDDSQLPKDRFSAERLKGVDSTLKIQPAELGDSAVYLCASSLGLRSYNEQFFGPGTRLTVL.